A single sample is the source of the 18 T cell receptor beta chains below, sequenced in a study of CD8 T cells in Susac syndrome. The authors reverse transcribed 0.5 to 1 ug RNA with random hexamers. TCRdb re-analysed the immunoSEQ multiplex PCR reads in MiXCR, keeping a single row per CDR3 protein. The table lists about 160,000 distinct CDR3 sequences, roughly 94% of them singletons. The sample consisted of CD4+ T cells from PBMCs. The receptors here all came from a human donor with multiple sclerosis.

V usage is TRBV27 and J usage is TRBJ2-3, with 8 bases identical to TRBD2. The CDR3 covers 14 residues. The germline gives CDR1 MNHEY, CDR2 SMNVEV (reference sequence). V lost 7 bases, J lost 0 bases, and 3 bases stayed unmatched. In DNA, the CDR3 is TGTGCCAGCATGCTAGCGGGTAGCACAGATACGCAGTATTTT. Residues: CASMLAGSTDTQYF.

V is TRBV6-1 and J is TRBJ1-5, with D maybe TRBD1 (5 bases). V was clipped by 3 bases and J by 3 bases, with 9 bases between them. CDR3 length equals 14 residues. Germline values: CDR1 MNHNS, CDR2 SASEGT. In DNA form, the CDR3 reads TGTGCCAGCAGTGACGGGGGGTCCAATCAGCCCCAGCATTTT. This encodes CASSDGGSNQPQHF.

The rearrangement joins TRBV19 to TRBJ2-1; D possibly corresponds to TRBD2 (6 bases). Germline values: CDR1 LNHDA, CDR2 SQIVND (reference sequence). Between the trimmed V and J ends, which lost 3 bases and 9 bases, there was a span of 15 bases. This CDR3 has 14 amino acids. CDR3 DNA sequence: TGTGCCAGTAGTATCGACGGCGGGAAGTCTGAGCAGTTCTTC. Its translation is CASSIDGGKSEQFF.

The chain couples TRBV18 to TRBJ2-2, with D uncertain. V lost 3 bases to trimming and J lost 0 bases, with 11 bases between them. Germline assignment: CDR1 KGHSH and CDR2 LQKENI. CDR3 length: 16 residues. The CDR3 DNA sequence: TGTGCCAGCTCACCTCAGAATCCGTCGAACACCGGGGAGCTGTTTTTT. This gives the protein CASSPQNPSNTGELFF.

The chain is built from TRBV29-1 and TRBJ2-1, with unresolved D. The CDR3 consists of 16 residues. V dropped 0 bases and J dropped 0 bases, with 12 bases sitting between them. CDR1 and CDR2 from the germline V gene are SQVTM and ANQGSEA. CDR3 in DNA: TGCAGCGTTGAAGATTCTCTCCCATCCTCCTACAATGAGCAGTTCTTC. Amino acid sequence: CSVEDSLPSSYNEQFF.

The chain couples TRBV19 to TRBJ2-4; D is perhaps TRBD1 (5 bases). The CDR3 spans 14 residues. CDR1 LNHDA and CDR2 SQIVND come from the germline V gene (reference sequence). The V end was cut by 5 bases, the J end by 1 base, with 9 bases between. DNA of the CDR3: TGTGCCAGTAGTTTGCCAGGGGCCAAAAACATTCAGTACTTC. It is translated as CASSLPGAKNIQYF.

This sequence joins TRBV7-9 and TRBJ1-3; D call uncertain. V dropped 8 bases and J dropped 0 bases, with 11 bases sitting between them. Germline lookup yields CDR1 SEHNR and CDR2 FQNEAQ (reference sequence). The CDR3 is 14 residues long. In DNA, the CDR3 is TGTGCCAGCCCCCTAGCCAGCTCTGGAAACACCATATATTTT. Translation: CASPLASSGNTIYF.

The chain carries TRBV18 and TRBJ2-3, with D unclear. CDR1 is KGHSH, CDR2 LQKENI, per germline. V lost 3 bases, J lost 4 bases, and 11 bases lay in between. The CDR3 covers 14 residues. The CDR3 loop reads CASSPREVADTQYF. As DNA, the CDR3 is TGTGCCAGCTCACCCAGAGAAGTCGCAGATACGCAGTATTTT.

The gene calls are TRBV28 and TRBJ2-7; 8 bases map to TRBD2. With V trimmed by 8 bases and J by 0 bases, 6 bases remained unmatched. The germline CDR1 and CDR2 sequences are MDHEN and SYDVKM. The CDR3 is 14 residues long. The CDR3 DNA follows: TGTGCCAGCGGGGCGGGGGGAAGCTCCTACGAGCAGTACTTC. It specifies CASGAGGSSYEQYF.

As DNA, the CDR3 is TGTGCCAGCAGTTTCGGGACAGGGTGGACCGGGGAGCTGTTTTTT. The encoded protein is CASSFGTGWTGELFF. The V and J genes are TRBV28 and TRBJ2-2; 9 bases agree with TRBD1. Germline assignment: CDR1 MDHEN and CDR2 SYDVKM. V lost 3 bases and J lost 5; bases outside the gene matches: 4. The CDR3 is 15 amino acids.

The chain is built from TRBV9 and TRBJ1-6; D gene ambiguous. Trimming left V 4 bases short and J 0 bases short, with 11 bases between. The CDR3 has 16 residues. CDR1 and CDR2 (germline): SGDLS, YYNGEE. CDR3 region: CASSSGISSYNSPLHF. The CDR3 DNA follows: TGTGCCAGCAGCTCCGGGATAAGCTCCTATAATTCACCCCTCCACTTT.

This chain joins TRBV20-1 and TRBJ1-5; perhaps TRBD1 as D (5 bases). The CDR3 consists of 14 residues. Between the trimmed V and J ends, which lost 1 base and 1 base, there was a span of 8 bases. Germline CDR1 DFQATT, CDR2 SNEGSKA (reference sequence). The CDR3 protein is CSARGDRSNQPQHF. The CDR3 coding sequence is TGCAGTGCTAGAGGCGACAGAAGCAATCAGCCCCAGCATTTT.

This clonotype appeared once. The chain has TRBV5-1 and TRBJ2-7, with 11 bases fitting TRBD2. Germline V gene sequence: CDR1 SGHRS, CDR2 YFSETQ. With 4 bases clipped from V and 7 bases from J, the junction kept 7 bases outside the gene matches. The CDR3 extends over 14 amino acids. The CDR3 loop is CASSELAGEGEQYF. The CDR3 nucleotides read TGCGCCAGCAGCGAACTAGCGGGAGAAGGAGAGCAGTACTTC.

The chain couples TRBV5-1 to TRBJ1-1; D not resolved. The CDR3 spans 15 residues. Germline loops: CDR1 SGHRS, CDR2 YFSETQ. Deletions cut 0 bases from V and 1 base from J, with 10 bases between. The CDR3 loop is CASSLDPTSNTEAFF. The CDR3 DNA reads TGCGCCAGCAGCTTGGACCCCACTTCGAACACTGAAGCTTTCTTT. Full variable domain (rest looked up from reference TRBV5-1 and TRBJ1-1): KAGVTQTPRYLIKTRGQQVTLSCSPISGHRSVSWYQQTPGQGLQFLFEYFSETQRNKGNFPGRFSGRQFSNSRSEMNVSTLELGDSALYLCASSLDPTSNTEAFFGQGTRLTVV.

The chain carries TRBV20-1 and TRBJ2-3; D remains unclear. The V end was cut by 6 bases, the J end by 3 bases, with 4 bases between. The CDR3 length is 10 residues. Per the germline V gene, CDR1 is DFQATT and CDR2 is SNEGSKA (reference sequence). CDR3 bases: TGCAGTGCCGTGACAGATACGCAGTATTTT. Its translation: CSAVTDTQYF.

This clonotype was detected once. The chain recombines TRBV9 with TRBJ1-6; maybe TRBD1 (5 bases). The V end was cut by 3 bases, the J end by 3 bases, with 13 bases between. Looked up from germline, CDR1 is SGDLS and CDR2 is YYNGEE. CDR3 length equals 16 residues. The CDR3 region has the DNA TGTGCCAGCAGCGCCCGGGACGGTATCTATAATTCACCCCTCCACTTT. It translates to CASSARDGIYNSPLHF.

The J gene is TRBJ2-5, the V gene TRBV18; the D is unclear. CDR1 and CDR2 from the germline V gene are KGHSH and LQKENI. This CDR3 comprises 14 residues. Trimming pared 0 bases from V and 1 base from J, leaving 6 bases between. CDR3 region: CASSPPGIQETQYF. In DNA form, the CDR3 reads TGTGCCAGCTCACCACCGGGGATCCAAGAGACCCAGTACTTC.

This clonotype was recorded once. V is TRBV10-3 and J is TRBJ2-5, with D perhaps matching TRBD2 (5 bases). Germline V gene data show CDR1 as ENHRY and CDR2 as SYGVKD. The CDR3 has 14 amino acids. V was trimmed by 4 bases and J by 3 bases, leaving 12 bases between them. The CDR3 DNA reads as TGTGCCATCAGTGGCCGGGATCAGAAAGAGACCCAGTACTTC. It yields the protein CAISGRDQKETQYF.